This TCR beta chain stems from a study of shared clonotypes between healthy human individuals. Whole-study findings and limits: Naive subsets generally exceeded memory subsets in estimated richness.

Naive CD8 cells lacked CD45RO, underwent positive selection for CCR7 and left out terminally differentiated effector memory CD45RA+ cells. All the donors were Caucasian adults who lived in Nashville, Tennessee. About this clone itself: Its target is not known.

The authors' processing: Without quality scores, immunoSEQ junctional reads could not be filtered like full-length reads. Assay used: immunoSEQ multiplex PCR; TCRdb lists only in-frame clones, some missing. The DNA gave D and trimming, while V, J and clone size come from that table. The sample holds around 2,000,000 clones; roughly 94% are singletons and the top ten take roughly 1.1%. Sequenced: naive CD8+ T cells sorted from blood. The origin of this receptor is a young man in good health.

The CDR3 DNA is TGTGCCAGCTCACCACCGATAAGGCTGAACACTGAAGCTTTCTTT. Its protein product is CASSPPIRLNTEAFF. J is TRBJ1-1 and V is TRBV18; D is uncertain. Germline CDR1 is KGHSH and CDR2 is LQKENI. CDR3 length: 15 residues. Trimming left V 0 bases short and J 0 bases short, with 8 bases between.